Presented here are 16 T cell receptor beta chains from one specimen sequenced in a study of lymphopenia after photon versus proton radiotherapy. Libraries were prepared by immunoSEQ multiplex PCR; TCRdb keeps only in-frame clonotypes and omits some of them. The sample lists 160,000 or so clones, around nine tenths occurring once. This specimen consisted of peripheral blood, obtained from a patient treated with photon-based radiotherapy. These receptor sequences come from a man aged 45-65 years with gastric cancer.

In DNA form, the CDR3 reads TGTGCCAGCAGTGACGGGATGACCCCAGACACTGAAGCTTTCTTT. Protein sequence: CASSDGMTPDTEAFF. The chain joins TRBV6-4 to TRBJ1-1; D not certain. This CDR3 has 15 residues. Germline CDR1 MRHNA, CDR2 SNTAGT. V lost 2 bases and J 3 bases, leaving 13 bases between the germline ends.

Of note for this clone: With a much larger clone just one base away, this may be a read error. V and J are TRBV20-1 and TRBJ1-2; D not certain. Germline CDR1 DFQATT, CDR2 SNEGSKA (reference sequence). The CDR3 runs 10 residues. V was trimmed by 0 bases and J by 7 bases, leaving 3 bases between them. The CDR3 DNA follows: TGCAGTGCTAGAGAGGGTGGCTACACCTTC. Translation: CSAREGGYTF.

This clone appeared a single time. The V call is TRBV4-1, the J call TRBJ1-2; 7 nucleotides match TRBD1. CDR1 and CDR2 (germline): MGHRA, YSYEKL. V was clipped by 4 bases and J by 2 bases; unmatched bases: 7. The length of the CDR3 is 15 residues. The CDR3 here is CASSLAGQLNYGYTF. The CDR3 DNA reads as TGCGCCAGCAGCCTGGCGGGACAGCTAAACTATGGCTACACCTTC.

This rearrangement joins TRBV25-1 to TRBJ2-1; 11 nucleotides agree with TRBD2. Germline CDR1 MGHDK, CDR2 SYGVNS. The ends lost 3 bases at V and 10 bases at J; junction bases unmatched: 5. The CDR3 has 14 amino acids. Here the CDR3 reads CASSDTSGSTEQFF. For the CDR3, the DNA is TGTGCCAGCAGTGATACTAGCGGGAGTACGGAGCAGTTCTTC.

The chain joins TRBV5-8 to TRBJ1-3; maybe TRBD1 (6 bases). Trimming took off 1 base at V and 4 bases at J, with 12 bases between the two ends. The CDR3 is 15 residues long. CDR1 and CDR2 (germline): SGHTS, YDEGEE. The CDR3 reads CASSLRDGQGNTIYF. The CDR3 region has the DNA TGTGCCAGCAGCTTGCGGGACGGACAGGGAAACACCATATATTTT.

The chain employs TRBV5-1 and TRBJ2-5, with 7 bases matching TRBD1. With 4 bases clipped from V and 5 bases from J, the junction kept 11 bases outside the gene matches. CDR3 length: 15 residues. From germline, CDR1 is SGHRS and CDR2 YFSETQ. Written as DNA, the CDR3 is TGCGCCAGCAGCCCCGGGACAGCCTTAGGGGAGACCCAGTACTTC. Protein: CASSPGTALGETQYF.

The chain carries TRBV6-6 and TRBJ2-7; the D gene could be TRBD1 or TRBD2 (5 bases each). Trimming shortened V by 2 bases and J by 5 bases, and 10 bases separated the two germline ends. This CDR3 contains 13 residues. The germline V gene encodes CDR1 MNHNY and CDR2 SVGAGI (reference sequence). This CDR3 is CASSYEGIHEQYF. CDR3 bases: TGTGCCAGCAGTTACGAGGGGATCCACGAGCAGTACTTC.

In this sample, this clone turned up a few times. The rearrangement links TRBV5-1 to TRBJ2-3; 13 positions match TRBD2. CDR3 size: 17 residues. The V gene end was trimmed by 3 bases and the J gene end by 1 base; junction bases not matched to a gene: 5. The germline CDR1 and CDR2 sequences are SGHRS and YFSETQ. CDR3 protein: CASSSGGLAGGTDTQYF. The CDR3 bases are TGCGCCAGCAGCTCGGGTGGACTAGCGGGGGGCACAGATACGCAGTATTTT.

The chain employs TRBV30 and TRBJ2-2, with 7 bases lining up with TRBD1. CDR3 size: 15 residues. Germline V gives CDR1 GTSNPN, CDR2 SVGIG (reference sequence). Losses at the gene ends were 4 bases for V and 4 bases for J; bases not matched to a gene: 9. The CDR3, as DNA: TGTGCCTGGACTATAGGGACAGCGAGCACCGGGGAGCTGTTTTTT. Its translation: CAWTIGTASTGELFF.

The chain combines TRBV4-1 with TRBJ2-3; 14 nucleotides line up with TRBD2. Unmatched junction bases numbered 7, after V lost 4 bases and J lost 4 bases. The CDR3 totals 17 residues. Per germline, CDR1 MGHRA and CDR2 YSYEKL. The CDR3 is CASSPWGLAGVADTQYF. As DNA, the CDR3 is TGCGCCAGCAGCCCTTGGGGACTAGCGGGAGTCGCAGATACGCAGTATTTT.

V usage is TRBV4-1 and J usage is TRBJ1-1; D might be TRBD1 (5 bases). The germline V gene encodes CDR1 MGHRA and CDR2 YSYEKL. This CDR3 region has 14 residues. V gave up 1 base and J gave up 10 bases, with 16 bases separating them. Here the CDR3 DNA reads TGCGCCAGCAGCCAAGGGGCCAGGGTTATGAGAGCTTTCTTT. It yields the protein CASSQGARVMRAFF.

The chain uses TRBV28 and TRBJ2-7, with 9 bases lining up with TRBD1. Losses at the gene ends were 6 bases for V and 1 base for J; bases not matched to a gene: 7. This CDR3 spans 15 amino acids. Germline CDR1 and CDR2: MDHEN and SYDVKM. Written as DNA, the CDR3 is TGTGCCAGCAGCACACAGGGGGCCTTTTCCTACGAGCAGTACTTC. Encoded protein: CASSTQGAFSYEQYF.

This chain uses TRBV21-1 with TRBJ2-3; the table's D gene call, TRBD2, was not cross checked with the DNA. TRBV21-1 is noted as a pseudogene. CDR3 size: 17 residues. CDR3 in DNA: TGTGCCAGCACCCCCTCCCTGAGGTTCCCTTTCACAGATACGCAGTATTTT. Translating gives CASTPSLRFPFTDTQYF.

V gene TRBV11-3 combines with J gene TRBJ2-2, with unresolved D. The CDR3 is 14 amino acids. Germline CDR1 is SGHNT and CDR2 is YENEEA. V lost 2 bases and J 5 bases, leaving 9 bases between the germline ends. CDR3 coding DNA: TGTGCCAGCAGCTTATTGGCGATAACCGGGGAGCTGTTTTTT. Translating it yields CASSLLAITGELFF.

A remark on this clone: The sample holds other DNA sequences that translate to the same CDR3. The V call is TRBV28, the J call TRBJ2-5; TRBD1 might be the D (5 bases). The CDR3 length is 13 residues. V was cut by 1 base and J by 2 bases, with 5 bases left in between. Per germline, CDR1 MDHEN and CDR2 SYDVKM. The CDR3: CASSLSGQETQYF. For the CDR3, the DNA is TGTGCCAGCAGTTTATCAGGGCAAGAGACCCAGTACTTC.

The V and J genes are TRBV11-2 and TRBJ2-7, with D perhaps given as TRBD1 or TRBD2 (5 bases each). Germline values: CDR1 SGHAT, CDR2 FQNNGV. V lost 5 bases, J lost 7 bases, and 18 bases lay in between. This CDR3 is built from 14 residues. Here the CDR3 reads CASSLLSGATEQYF. The DNA of the CDR3 is TGTGCCAGCAGCCTTTTGTCCGGGGCTACGGAGCAGTACTTC.